This T cell receptor beta chain was profiled in a study of T cells in Graves' hyperthyroidism and ophthalmopathy. At the level of the study: Peripheral blood draws took place at initial diagnosis, ahead of any treatment. Findings of the study overall: The model forecast ophthalmopathy, anticipating it by a median about six months before onset.

It was RNA transcripts that yielded the amplified TCR beta CDR3 regions. The HTBI primer set drove a first-round RT-PCR of the TCR CDR3. TCRdb redid the calling of the multiplex PCR reads with MiXCR, one entry per CDR3 protein. The table records 300,000 to 400,000 distinct CDR3 sequences, 14% of them present only once. Uncontrolled infections, other autoimmune diseases, pregnancy or lactation led to exclusion of patients. Orbital computed tomography, thyroid ultrasound, serum thyroxine and TRAb, and clinical symptoms together informed the diagnoses. Germline CDR1 and CDR2: MNHNS and SASEGT. The CDR3 has 15 amino acids. Points on this clonotype: The antigen is not known. A much larger clone lies a single base off, so this may be a read error.

This chain links TRBV6-1 with TRBJ1-1; D is unresolved. The specimen was blood. This clonotype was sampled from a woman aged 25 to 39 with Graves' hyperthyroidism. For the CDR3, the DNA is TGTGCCGGCAGTCGAACGGCTTCCGAGAACACTGAAGCTTTCTTT. This encodes CAGSRTASENTEAFF.